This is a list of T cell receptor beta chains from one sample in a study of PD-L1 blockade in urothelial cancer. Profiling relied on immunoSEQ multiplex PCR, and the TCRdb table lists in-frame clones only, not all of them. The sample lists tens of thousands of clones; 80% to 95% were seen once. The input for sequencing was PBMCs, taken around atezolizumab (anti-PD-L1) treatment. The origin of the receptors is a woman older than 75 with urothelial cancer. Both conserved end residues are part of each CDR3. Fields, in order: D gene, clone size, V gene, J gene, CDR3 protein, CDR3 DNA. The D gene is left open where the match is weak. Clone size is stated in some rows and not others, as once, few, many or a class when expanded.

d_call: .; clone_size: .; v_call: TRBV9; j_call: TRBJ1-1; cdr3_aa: CASSVEARGNTEAFF; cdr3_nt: TGTGCCAGCAGCGTAGAGGCCAGGGGTAACACTGAAGCTTTCTTT
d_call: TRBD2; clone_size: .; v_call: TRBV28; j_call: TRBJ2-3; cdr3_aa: CASSLYGTSGFTDTQYF; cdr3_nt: TGTGCCAGCAGCCTCTACGGGACTAGCGGTTTCACAGATACGCAGTATTTT
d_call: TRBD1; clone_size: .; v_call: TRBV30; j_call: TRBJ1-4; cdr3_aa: CAWGTGEKLFF; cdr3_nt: TGTGCCTGGGGGACAGGTGAAAAACTGTTTTTT
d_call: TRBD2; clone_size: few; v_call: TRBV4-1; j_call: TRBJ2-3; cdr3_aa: CASSQGSGTVDTQYF; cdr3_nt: TGCGCCAGCAGCCAAGGTAGCGGGACGGTGGATACGCAGTATTTT
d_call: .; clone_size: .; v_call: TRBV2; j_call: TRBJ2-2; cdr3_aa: CASSEAVGVPGELFF; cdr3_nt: TGTGCCAGCAGTGAAGCGGTAGGGGTTCCCGGGGAGCTGTTTTTT
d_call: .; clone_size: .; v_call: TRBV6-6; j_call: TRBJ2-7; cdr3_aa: CASSSRDGSYEQYF; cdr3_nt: TGTGCCAGCAGTTCCCGAGACGGGAGCTACGAGCAGTACTTC
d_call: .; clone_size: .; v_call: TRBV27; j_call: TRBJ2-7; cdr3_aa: CASSLVPRGLYEQYF; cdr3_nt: TGTGCCAGCAGTTTGGTCCCGAGGGGGTTATACGAGCAGTACTTC
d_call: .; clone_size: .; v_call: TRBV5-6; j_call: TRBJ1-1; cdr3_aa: CASSSLRAYTEAFF; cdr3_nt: TGTGCCAGCAGTTCTTTGAGGGCGTACACTGAAGCTTTCTTT
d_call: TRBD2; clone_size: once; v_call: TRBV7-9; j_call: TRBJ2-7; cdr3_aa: CASSLVGGSGKYEQYF; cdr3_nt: TGTGCCAGCAGCTTAGTTGGCGGGAGCGGAAAATACGAGCAGTACTTC
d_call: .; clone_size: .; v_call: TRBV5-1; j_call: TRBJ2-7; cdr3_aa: CASSLIEGSYEQYF; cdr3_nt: TGCGCCAGCAGCTTGATCGAGGGAAGCTACGAGCAGTACTTC
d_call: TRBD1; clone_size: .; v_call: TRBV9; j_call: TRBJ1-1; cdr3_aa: CASRPEAGGMNTEAFF; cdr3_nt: TGTGCCAGCAGACCCGAGGCAGGGGGGATGAACACTGAAGCTTTCTTT
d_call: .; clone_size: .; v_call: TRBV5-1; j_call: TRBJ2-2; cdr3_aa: CASSLATGRTGELFF; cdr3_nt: TGCGCCAGCAGCTTGGCGACAGGTCGGACCGGGGAGCTGTTTTTT
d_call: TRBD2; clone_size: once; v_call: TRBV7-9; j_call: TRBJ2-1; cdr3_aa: CASPSPGLAGEVNEQFF; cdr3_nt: TGTGCCAGCCCCTCACCGGGACTAGCGGGAGAGGTCAATGAGCAGTTCTTC
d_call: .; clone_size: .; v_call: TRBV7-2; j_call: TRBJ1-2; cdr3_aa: CASSSSDTSTYGYTF; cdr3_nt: TGTGCCAGCAGCTCATCGGACACCTCTACCTATGGCTACACCTTC
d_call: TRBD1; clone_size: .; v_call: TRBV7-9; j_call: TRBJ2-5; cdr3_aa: CASSVGQGVETQYF; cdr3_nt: TGTGCCAGCAGCGTAGGACAGGGTGTAGAGACCCAGTACTTC
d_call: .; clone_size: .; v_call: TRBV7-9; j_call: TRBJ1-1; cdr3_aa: CASSLGSTNTEAFF; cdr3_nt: TGTGCCAGCAGCTTAGGAAGCACGAACACTGAAGCTTTCTTT
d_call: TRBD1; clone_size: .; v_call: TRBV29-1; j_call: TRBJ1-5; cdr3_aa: CSVGQNYQPQHF; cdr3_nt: TGCAGCGTGGGACAGAACTATCAGCCCCAGCATTTT
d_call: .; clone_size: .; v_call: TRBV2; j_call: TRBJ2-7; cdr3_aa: CASSRQGLYEQYF; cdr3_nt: TGTGCCAGCAGTCGACAGGGACTCTACGAGCAGTACTTC
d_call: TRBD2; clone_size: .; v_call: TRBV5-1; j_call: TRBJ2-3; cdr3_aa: CASSLDGGGDTQYF; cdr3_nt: TGCGCCAGCAGCTTGGACGGCGGGGGAGATACGCAGTATTTT
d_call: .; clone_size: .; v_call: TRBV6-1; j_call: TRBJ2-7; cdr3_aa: CASYGFGGKYEQYF; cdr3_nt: TGTGCCAGCTACGGCTTTGGAGGGAAATACGAGCAGTACTTC
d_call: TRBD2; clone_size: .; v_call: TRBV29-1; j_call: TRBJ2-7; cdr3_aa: CSVGSGSLEQYF; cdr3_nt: TGCAGCGTTGGTAGCGGGAGTCTCGAGCAGTACTTC
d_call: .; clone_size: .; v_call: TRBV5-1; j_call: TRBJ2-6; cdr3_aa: CASSLDISGANVLTF; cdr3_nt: TGCGCCAGCAGCTTGGATATCTCTGGGGCCAACGTCCTGACTTTC
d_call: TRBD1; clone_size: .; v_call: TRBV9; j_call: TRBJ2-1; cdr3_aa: CASSAPKGGRGLFYEQFF; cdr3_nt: TGTGCCAGCAGCGCCCCCAAAGGAGGCAGGGGGCTTTTCTATGAGCAGTTCTTC
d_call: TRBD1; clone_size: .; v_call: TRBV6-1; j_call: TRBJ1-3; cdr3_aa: CASTDRSSGNTIYF; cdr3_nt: TGTGCCAGCACGGACAGGAGCTCTGGAAACACCATATATTTT
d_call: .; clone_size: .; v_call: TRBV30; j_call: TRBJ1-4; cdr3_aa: CAWSRQGREEKLFF; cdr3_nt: TGTGCCTGGAGTCGCCAGGGAAGGGAAGAAAAACTGTTTTTT
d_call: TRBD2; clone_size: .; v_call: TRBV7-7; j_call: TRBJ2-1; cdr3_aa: CASSKTSGTPYNEQFF; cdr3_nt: TGTGCCAGCAGCAAGACTAGCGGGACCCCCTACAATGAGCAGTTCTTC
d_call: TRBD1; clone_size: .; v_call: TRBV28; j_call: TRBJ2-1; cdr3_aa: CASSLGGGDRGNEQFF; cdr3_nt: TGTGCCAGCAGTTTGGGAGGAGGGGACAGGGGCAATGAGCAGTTCTTC
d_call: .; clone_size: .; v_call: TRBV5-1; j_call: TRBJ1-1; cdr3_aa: CASSVGHSNTEAFF; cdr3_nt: TGCGCCAGCAGCGTAGGACATTCGAACACTGAAGCTTTCTTT
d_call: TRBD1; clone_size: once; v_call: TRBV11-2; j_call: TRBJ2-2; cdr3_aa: CASREGQGNTGELFF; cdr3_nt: TGTGCCAGCAGGGAAGGACAGGGAAACACCGGGGAGCTGTTTTTT
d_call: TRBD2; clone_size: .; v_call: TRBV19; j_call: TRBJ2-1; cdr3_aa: CASSPTLGLAVTYNEQFF; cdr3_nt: TGTGCCAGTAGTCCAACGCTGGGACTAGCGGTTACCTACAATGAGCAGTTCTTC
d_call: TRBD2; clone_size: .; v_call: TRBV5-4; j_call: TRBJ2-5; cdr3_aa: CASSPRLAGTQETQYF; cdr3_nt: TGTGCCAGCAGCCCTAGACTAGCGGGCACCCAAGAGACCCAGTACTTC
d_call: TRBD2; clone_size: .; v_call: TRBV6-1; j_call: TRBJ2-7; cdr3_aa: CASSVSSAGGPGGYEQYF; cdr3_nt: TGTGCCAGCAGTGTATCTTCAGCGGGAGGGCCAGGCGGCTACGAGCAGTACTTC
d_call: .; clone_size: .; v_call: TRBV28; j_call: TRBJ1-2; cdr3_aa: CASSPRLGGRNYGYTF; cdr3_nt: TGTGCCAGCAGCCCTCGGCTGGGAGGCAGGAACTATGGCTACACCTTC
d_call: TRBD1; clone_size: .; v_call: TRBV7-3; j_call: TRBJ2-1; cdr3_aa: CASSDTGGKYNEQFF; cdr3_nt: TGTGCCAGCAGCGATACAGGGGGTAAATACAATGAGCAGTTCTTC
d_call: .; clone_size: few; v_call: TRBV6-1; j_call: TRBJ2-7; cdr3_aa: CASSRDPAYEQYF; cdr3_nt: TGTGCCAGCAGTCGGGATCCCGCCTACGAGCAGTACTTC
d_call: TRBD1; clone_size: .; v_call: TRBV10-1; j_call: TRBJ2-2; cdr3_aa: CASSEPDRGHTGELFF; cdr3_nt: TGCGCCAGCAGTGAACCCGACAGGGGGCATACCGGGGAGCTGTTTTTT
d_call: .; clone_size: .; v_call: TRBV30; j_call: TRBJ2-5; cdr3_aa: CAWSPGLRETQYF; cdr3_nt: TGTGCCTGGAGTCCCGGACTAAGAGAGACCCAGTACTTC
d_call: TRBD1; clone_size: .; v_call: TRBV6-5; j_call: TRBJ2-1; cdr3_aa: CASRTGTGSNEQFF; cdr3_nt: TGTGCCAGCAGGACCGGGACAGGGTCCAATGAGCAGTTCTTC
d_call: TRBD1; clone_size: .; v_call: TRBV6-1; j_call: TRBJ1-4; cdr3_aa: CASSGWTGTNEKLFF; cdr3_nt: TGTGCCAGCAGTGGGTGGACAGGCACTAATGAAAAACTGTTTTTT
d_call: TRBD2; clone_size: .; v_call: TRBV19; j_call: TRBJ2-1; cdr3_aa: CASSRTSGRPRNEQFF; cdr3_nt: TGTGCCAGTAGTAGGACTAGCGGGCGTCCTCGGAATGAGCAGTTCTTC
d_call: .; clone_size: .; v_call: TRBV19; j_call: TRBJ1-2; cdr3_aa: CASSIKRGAGANYGYTF; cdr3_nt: TGTGCCAGTAGTATAAAGAGAGGGGCAGGGGCTAACTATGGCTACACCTTC
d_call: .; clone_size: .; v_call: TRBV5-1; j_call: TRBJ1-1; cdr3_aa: CASSLDRAVTEAFF; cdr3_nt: TGCGCCAGCAGCTTGGACAGGGCGGTCACTGAAGCTTTCTTT
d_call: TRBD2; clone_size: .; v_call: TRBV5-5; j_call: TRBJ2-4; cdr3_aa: CASTGLAGGPGIQYF; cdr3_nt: TGTGCCAGCACGGGACTAGCGGGAGGGCCAGGCATTCAGTACTTC
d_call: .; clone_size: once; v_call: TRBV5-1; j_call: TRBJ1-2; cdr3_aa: CASSSGQRYGYTF; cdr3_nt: TGCGCCAGCAGCTCCGGACAGCGCTATGGCTACACCTTC